One and the same sample provided the 12 T cell receptor beta chains below, sequenced in a study of T cell changes during pregnancy in multiple sclerosis. Profiling relied on immunoSEQ multiplex PCR, and the TCRdb table lists in-frame clones only, not all of them. The sample holds around 39,000 clones, around 93% seen once. This sample comprised CD8+ T cells from peripheral blood mononuclear cells, obtained before pregnancy. These receptors were collected from a female donor with multiple sclerosis, enrolled in a pregnancy study.

This clone was observed a single time. The CDR3 is CASSVALSPGEQFF. CDR3 nucleotide sequence: TGTGCCAGCAGCGTAGCTTTGTCCCCAGGCGAGCAGTTCTTC. This rearrangement joins TRBV9 to TRBJ2-1; D gene ambiguous. The CDR3 runs 14 residues. The germline V gene encodes CDR1 SGDLS and CDR2 YYNGEE. V shed 0 bases and J shed 10 bases, with 14 bases lying between them.

This chain connects TRBV4-1 to TRBJ2-1; no definite D call. CDR3 length equals 15 residues. V was pared by 0 bases and J by 4 bases, with 10 bases between. Germline V CDR1 and CDR2: MGHRA, YSYEKL. Here the CDR3 reads CASSQDWAVYNEQFF. CDR3 nucleotide sequence: TGCGCCAGCAGCCAAGATTGGGCAGTTTACAATGAGCAGTTCTTC.

This clone showed up just a few times. This CDR3 reads CASSELGGSGNQPQHF. The CDR3, as DNA: TGTGCCAGCAGTGAACTGGGGGGATCGGGCAATCAGCCCCAGCATTTT. V and J are TRBV6-1 and TRBJ1-5, with D possibly being TRBD1 (5 bases). The germline V gene encodes CDR1 MNHNS and CDR2 SASEGT. This CDR3 region has 16 residues. V was pared by 2 bases and J by 2 bases, with 13 bases between.

The chain couples TRBV19 to TRBJ2-1; tentative D call: TRBD1 (9 bases). The V end lost 4 bases, the J end lost 7 bases, and 20 bases lay between the germline ends. Germline V CDR1 and CDR2: LNHDA, SQIVND (reference sequence). There are 16 residues in the CDR3. The CDR3, as DNA: TGTGCCAGTAGTAAAAACAGGGGGCGGGGGGTAAATGAGCAGTTCTTC. Amino acids: CASSKNRGRGVNEQFF.

The genes are TRBV5-6 and TRBJ2-7; D possibly corresponds to TRBD2 (6 bases). CDR3 length: 15 amino acids. Between the trimmed V and J ends, which lost 0 bases and 0 bases, there was a span of 10 bases. The V gene's germline CDR1 is SGHDT and CDR2 YYEEEE. This chain's CDR3 is CASSLAPSVSYEQYF. Written as DNA, the CDR3 is TGTGCCAGCAGCTTGGCGCCTAGCGTCTCCTACGAGCAGTACTTC.

J is TRBJ2-2 and V is TRBV15, with TRBD1 matching 7 bases. V dropped 2 bases and J dropped 3; count of bases not matched to a gene: 9. Germline values: CDR1 LNHNV, CDR2 YYDKDF (reference sequence). CDR3 length: 17 amino acids. The CDR3 DNA follows: TGTGCCACCAGCAGAATAACCGGACAGGTGTACACCGGGGAGCTGTTTTTT. This gives the protein CATSRITGQVYTGELFF.

This sequence joins TRBV4-1 and TRBJ2-1; the D gene is possibly TRBD2 (5 bases). From germline, CDR1 is MGHRA and CDR2 YSYEKL. The length of the CDR3 is 13 residues. Trimming removed 1 base from V and 6 bases from J, with 7 bases in between. The CDR3 spells CASSQVAGNEQFF. The CDR3 nucleotides read TGCGCCAGCAGCCAAGTCGCGGGCAATGAGCAGTTCTTC.

This clone came up once. This sequence joins TRBV5-1 and TRBJ1-3; no clear D gene. The germline V gene encodes CDR1 SGHRS and CDR2 YFSETQ. V was cut by 4 bases and J by 0 bases, with 11 bases left in between. The CDR3 is 15 residues long. The CDR3 region is CASSPRPGSGNTIYF. The DNA of the CDR3 is TGCGCCAGCAGCCCCCGCCCGGGCTCTGGAAACACCATATATTTT.

The gene calls are TRBV5-1 and TRBJ2-7; 8 nucleotides match TRBD2. The germline V gene encodes CDR1 SGHRS and CDR2 YFSETQ. The CDR3 totals 12 residues. After removal of 5 bases from V and 6 bases from J, the junction contained 4 bases not matched to a gene. The CDR3 DNA reads as TGCGCCAGCAGGTCGGGGGGGGGCGAGCAGTACTTC. The encoded protein is CASRSGGGEQYF.

The gene calls are TRBV20-1 and TRBJ1-1; D unclear. Between the trimmed V and J ends, which lost 6 bases and 8 bases, there was a span of 13 bases. CDR1 DFQATT and CDR2 SNEGSKA come from the germline V gene (reference sequence). The CDR3 is 11 amino acids. Written as DNA, the CDR3 is TGCAGTGCCCCCGAGGGAGGCGAAGCTTTCTTT. Its protein is CSAPEGGEAFF.

This chain joins TRBV7-9 and TRBJ2-3; 7 bases align to TRBD2. Looked up from germline, CDR1 is SEHNR and CDR2 is FQNEAQ (reference sequence). This CDR3 is 15 amino acids long. Trimming cost V 5 bases and J 0 bases; bases outside gene matches: 5. CDR3 sequence reads: CASSHGGTSTDTQYF. Here the CDR3 DNA reads TGTGCCAGCAGCCACGGGGGGACTAGCACAGATACGCAGTATTTT.

This chain uses TRBV4-1 with TRBJ2-7; a possible D gene is TRBD1 (6 bases). CDR1 MGHRA and CDR2 YSYEKL come from the germline V gene. The CDR3 contains 16 residues. V gave up 0 bases and J gave up 0 bases, with 12 bases separating them. CDR3 nucleotides: TGCGCCAGCAGCCAAGATTGGCAGGGGAGCTCCTACGAGCAGTACTTC. It specifies CASSQDWQGSSYEQYF.